The source of this T cell receptor (beta chain) is a study of blood T cell repertoires in COVID-19. At the level of the study: Spain, Italy and the United States supplied samples that represented acute and convalescent COVID-19. From T cells, B-cell-depleted T cells, or PBMCs came the material, which was cDNA or gDNA.

The method was immunoSEQ multiplex PCR; TCRdb's version includes in-frame clones alone and lacks a portion of them. Counted here are under 200,000 clones, roughly 80% occurring once; the ten biggest clones make up around 6.1%. The receptor's source is a woman in her thirties or forties with acute or convalescent COVID-19. The sequenced sample consisted of peripheral blood.

In DNA form, the CDR3 reads TGTGCCAGCAGCTTAGCTACTAGGGATGAGCAGTTCTTC. This sequence encodes CASSLATRDEQFF. The chain is built from TRBV11-2 and TRBJ2-1; tentative D call: TRBD2 (5 bases). V was shortened by 1 base and J by 8 bases, with 9 bases between the two germline ends. The CDR3 contains 13 residues. Looked up from germline, CDR1 is SGHAT and CDR2 is FQNNGV.